Listed below are T cell receptor beta chains from one sample, sequenced in a study of blood T cell repertoires in COVID-19. Here immunoSEQ multiplex PCR was the method, and the copy in TCRdb shows in-frame clones only, minus some. The sample lists around 170,000 clones, around four fifths occurring once. Source material: peripheral blood. The receptors stem from a woman between 40 and 55 years old with acute or convalescent COVID-19. Both conserved end residues are part of each CDR3. The order of the fields is clone size, J gene, V gene, D gene, CDR3 DNA, CDR3 protein. The D gene is left open where the match is weak. Only some rows state a clone size, as once, few, many or a class for expanded clones.

size: NA
J: TRBJ1-1
V: TRBV28
D: TRBD1
DNA: TGTGCCAGCAGTTTATCGACAGGGGTCATGAACACTGAAGCTTTCTTT
CDR3: CASSLSTGVMNTEAFF

size: NA
J: TRBJ2-1
V: TRBV28
D: TRBD2
DNA: TGTGCCAGTAGACTTCTAGCGGGGGGAAACAATGAGCAGTTCTTC
CDR3: CASRLLAGGNNEQFF

size: NA
J: TRBJ1-1
V: TRBV14
D: NA
DNA: TGTGCCAGCAGCCAAATTGATTCTACTAGTGGCGAAGCTTTCTTT
CDR3: CASSQIDSTSGEAFF

size: NA
J: TRBJ2-2
V: TRBV2
D: NA
DNA: TGTGCCAGCAGTGAGTTAGGTCGTCTAGCGATGAACACCGGGGAGCTGTTTTTT
CDR3: CASSELGRLAMNTGELFF

size: NA
J: TRBJ1-6
V: TRBV27
D: NA
DNA: TGTGCCAGCAGTTTCCTCGGGACTCAAGATCGACCCCTCCACTTT
CDR3: CASSFLGTQDRPLHF

size: once
J: TRBJ2-1
V: TRBV11-3
D: NA
DNA: TGTGCCAGCAGCTTAGGGGGACTGCCTCTTACCGGTGAGCAGTTCTTC
CDR3: CASSLGGLPLTGEQFF

size: NA
J: TRBJ1-2
V: TRBV23-1
D: NA
DNA: TGCGCCAGCCCCCCGGGAGGCTACACCTTC
CDR3: CASPPGGYTF

size: few
J: TRBJ1-3
V: TRBV13
D: NA
DNA: TGTGCCAGCAGCCCCCTTCAGAGGAGAAACACCATATATTTT
CDR3: CASSPLQRRNTIYF

size: few
J: TRBJ2-7
V: TRBV4-1
D: NA
DNA: TGCGCCAGCAGCCAAGGGGTGGGGAGCGGTCAGTTTCGATACGAGCAGTACTTC
CDR3: CASSQGVGSGQFRYEQYF

size: NA
J: TRBJ2-1
V: TRBV5-1
D: NA
DNA: TGCGCCAGCAGCTTGGTAGTCCAAATCAAGCAGCAGTTCTTC
CDR3: CASSLVVQIKQQFF

size: NA
J: TRBJ2-1
V: TRBV19
D: NA
DNA: TGTGCCAGTAGTATAGGCCAGAACAATGAGCAGTTCTTC
CDR3: CASSIGQNNEQFF

size: many
J: TRBJ2-5
V: TRBV5-1
D: NA
DNA: TGCGCCAGCAGCTTGCGGTCTCTCCAAGAGACCCAGTACTTC
CDR3: CASSLRSLQETQYF

size: NA
J: TRBJ2-1
V: TRBV6-4
D: TRBD1
DNA: TGTGCCAGCAGTGAGACCGGGACAGGGATTTTGCAGCAGTTCTTC
CDR3: CASSETGTGILQQFF

size: NA
J: TRBJ2-3
V: TRBV10-1
D: TRBD2
DNA: TGCGCCAGCAGTGAGTCTCTAGCGGCAGATACGCAGTATTTT
CDR3: CASSESLAADTQYF

size: NA
J: TRBJ2-5
V: TRBV27
D: NA
DNA: TGTGCCAGCAAGTCGCAGTACCAAGAGACCCAGTACTTC
CDR3: CASKSQYQETQYF

size: NA
J: TRBJ1-6
V: TRBV3-1/TRBV3-2
D: TRBD1
DNA: TGTGCCAGCAGCAACCGGGACAGGGATTCACCCCTCCACTTT
CDR3: CASSNRDRDSPLHF

size: NA
J: TRBJ1-1
V: TRBV14
D: TRBD1
DNA: TGTGCCAGCAGCCGAGGACAGGGGGCAGGAGCGACTGAAGCTTTCTTT
CDR3: CASSRGQGAGATEAFF

size: NA
J: TRBJ2-7
V: TRBV5-1
D: TRBD1
DNA: TGCGCCAGCGGACAGGGCTTCTACGAGCAGTACTTC
CDR3: CASGQGFYEQYF

size: NA
J: TRBJ1-6
V: TRBV5-1
D: NA
DNA: TGCGCCAGCAGCTTGGGGCAGAACTCCTATAATTCACCCCTCCACTTT
CDR3: CASSLGQNSYNSPLHF

size: NA
J: TRBJ2-3
V: TRBV6-5
D: TRBD1
DNA: TGTGCCAGCAGGCCAGACAGGGGAGGCACAGATACGCAGTATTTT
CDR3: CASRPDRGGTDTQYF

size: NA
J: TRBJ2-2
V: TRBV11-3
D: NA
DNA: TGTGCCAGCAGCTTAGCGCGGGCGAACACCGGGGAGCTGTTTTTT
CDR3: CASSLARANTGELFF

size: NA
J: TRBJ2-2
V: TRBV7-9
D: NA
DNA: TGTGCCTTACCACAGGGTAACACCGGGGAGCTGTTTTTT
CDR3: CALPQGNTGELFF

size: NA
J: TRBJ2-5
V: TRBV27
D: TRBD2
DNA: TGTGCCAGCAGCCCGGAGGTTCGGGGGGAAGAGACCCAGTACTTC
CDR3: CASSPEVRGEETQYF

size: NA
J: TRBJ2-2
V: TRBV7-2
D: TRBD2
DNA: TGTGCCAGCACCACAGCGGGAGGTCCCGGGGAGCTGTTTTTT
CDR3: CASTTAGGPGELFF

size: NA
J: TRBJ2-3
V: TRBV6-5
D: NA
DNA: TGTGCCAGCAGTACTACGGGACACCCCACAGATACGCAGTATTTT
CDR3: CASSTTGHPTDTQYF

size: NA
J: TRBJ2-1
V: TRBV13
D: TRBD1
DNA: TGTGCCAGCAGCTTAGGAGGGACAGGGTGGAATGAGCAGTTCTTC
CDR3: CASSLGGTGWNEQFF

size: once
J: TRBJ2-5
V: TRBV5-1
D: NA
DNA: TGCGCCAGCAGCTTATGGGCCTCTACCCAAGAGACCCAGTACTTC
CDR3: CASSLWASTQETQYF

size: NA
J: TRBJ2-7
V: TRBV3-1/TRBV3-2
D: NA
DNA: TGTGCCAGCAGCCAAACTAATGTTGGCTACGAGCAGTACTTC
CDR3: CASSQTNVGYEQYF

size: NA
J: TRBJ1-2
V: TRBV28
D: NA
DNA: TGTGCCAGCAGTTCCCTCCGTGAGGGCGCCCTTCGTAGCTACACCTTC
CDR3: CASSSLREGALRSYTF

size: NA
J: TRBJ1-1
V: TRBV27
D: NA
DNA: TGTGCCAGCAGGAACATGGCTGAAGCTTTCTTT
CDR3: CASRNMAEAFF

size: NA
J: TRBJ2-1
V: TRBV9
D: TRBD1
DNA: TGTGCCAGCAGCGCAAAAAGGGGGCCCTCAGCTACCCATGAGCAGTTCTTC
CDR3: CASSAKRGPSATHEQFF

size: NA
J: TRBJ2-1
V: TRBV5-1
D: TRBD2
DNA: TGCGCCAGCTTTCTAGCGGCTAGCTCCTACAATGAGCAGTTCTTC
CDR3: CASFLAASSYNEQFF

size: NA
J: TRBJ2-7
V: TRBV5-6
D: NA
DNA: TGTGCCAGCAGCTTGGATTTGGCACCCTACGAGCAGTACTTC
CDR3: CASSLDLAPYEQYF

size: NA
J: TRBJ2-5
V: TRBV7-2
D: TRBD1
DNA: TGTGCCAGCAGCCAAGGGACAGAGCAAGAGACCCAGTACTTC
CDR3: CASSQGTEQETQYF

size: few
J: TRBJ2-1
V: TRBV14
D: TRBD1
DNA: TGTGCCAGCAGCCTAGTCCCGGGACAGGGGGACAATGAGCAGTTCTTC
CDR3: CASSLVPGQGDNEQFF

size: NA
J: TRBJ2-1
V: TRBV27
D: TRBD2
DNA: TGTGCCAGCAGTTTAAATAGTCTAGCGGGGATCAATGAGCAGTTCTTC
CDR3: CASSLNSLAGINEQFF

size: NA
J: TRBJ1-2
V: TRBV28
D: TRBD1
DNA: TGTGCCAGCAGCTACGGGACAGACTATGGCTACACCTTC
CDR3: CASSYGTDYGYTF